The TCR beta chain under discussion was sequenced for a study of T cell repertoires in cytomegalovirus infection. Across the whole study: It can be stated that public TCR beta signatures indicated CMV infection as well as a matching HLA type.

Looked up from germline, CDR1 is ENHRY and CDR2 is SYGVKD. The CDR3 contains 15 residues. With V trimmed by 6 bases and J by 3 bases, 8 bases remained unmatched. TCRdb reprocessed the reads with MiXCR, giving one entry per CDR3 protein. Of under 350,000 distinct CDR3 sequences in the sample, around 10% were seen once. General observations from the study: In two of eight donors, the top clonotype was HLA-C-restricted CMV-specific. Identification of carriers of CMV plus the relevant HLA was performed using cumulative public TCR beta family frequency.

Comments on this clonotype: The antigen remains unidentified.

This chain uses TRBV10-3 with TRBJ1-3, with TRBD1 matching over 7 bases. Sequenced sample: PBMCs. This TCR was recovered from a human donor in good health (CMV status not recorded). Some clones in this sample may be carry-over from other donors' samples. The CDR3: CAIRLTGADGNTIYF. CDR3 nucleotide sequence: TGTGCCATCAGGTTAACAGGGGCCGATGGAAACACCATATATTTT.